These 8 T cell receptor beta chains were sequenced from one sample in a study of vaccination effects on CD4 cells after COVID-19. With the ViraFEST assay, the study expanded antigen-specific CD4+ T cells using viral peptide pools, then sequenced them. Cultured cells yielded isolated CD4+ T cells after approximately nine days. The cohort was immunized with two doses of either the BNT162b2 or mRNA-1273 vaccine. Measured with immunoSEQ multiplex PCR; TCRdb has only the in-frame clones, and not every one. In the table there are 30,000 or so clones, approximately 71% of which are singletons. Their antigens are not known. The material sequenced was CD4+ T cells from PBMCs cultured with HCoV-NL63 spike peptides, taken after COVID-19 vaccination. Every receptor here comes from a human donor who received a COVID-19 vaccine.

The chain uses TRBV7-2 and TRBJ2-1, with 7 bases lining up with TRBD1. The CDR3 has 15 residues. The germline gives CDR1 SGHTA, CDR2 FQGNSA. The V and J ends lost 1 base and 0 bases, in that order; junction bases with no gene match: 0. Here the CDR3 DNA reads TGTGCCAGCAGCTTAGACAGGGGCTCCTACAATGAGCAGTTCTTC. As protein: CASSLDRGSYNEQFF.

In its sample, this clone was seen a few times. In DNA, the CDR3 is TGTGCTAGTGGCGGTTCCCTAGGACGCGCTGACGATGAGCAGTTCTTC. Translated, it gives CASGGSLGRADDEQFF. The V and J genes are TRBV12-5 and TRBJ2-1; D is uncertain. This CDR3 comprises 16 residues. The germline V gene encodes CDR1 LGHNT and CDR2 FRNRAP. V was pared by 6 bases and J by 8 bases, with 23 bases between.

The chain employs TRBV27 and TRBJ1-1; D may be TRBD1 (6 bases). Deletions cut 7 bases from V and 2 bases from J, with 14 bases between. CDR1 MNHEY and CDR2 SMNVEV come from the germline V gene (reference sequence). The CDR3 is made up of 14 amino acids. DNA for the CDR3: TGTGCCAGCATTCCCGGGACACGTAACACTGAAGCTTTCTTT. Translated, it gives CASIPGTRNTEAFF.

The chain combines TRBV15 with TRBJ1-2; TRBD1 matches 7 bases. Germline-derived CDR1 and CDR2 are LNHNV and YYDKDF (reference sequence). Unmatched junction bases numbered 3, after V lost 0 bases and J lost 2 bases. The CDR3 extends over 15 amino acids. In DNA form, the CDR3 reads TGTGCCACCAGCAGAGAAACAGGGGCGAACTATGGCTACACCTTC. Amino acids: CATSRETGANYGYTF.

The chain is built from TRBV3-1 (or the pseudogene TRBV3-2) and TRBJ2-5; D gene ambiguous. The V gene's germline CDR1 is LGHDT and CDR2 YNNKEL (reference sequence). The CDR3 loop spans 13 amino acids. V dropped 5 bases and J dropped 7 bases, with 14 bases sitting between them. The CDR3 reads CASSFVADGTQYF. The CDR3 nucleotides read TGTGCCAGCAGCTTCGTGGCTGATGGGACCCAGTACTTC.

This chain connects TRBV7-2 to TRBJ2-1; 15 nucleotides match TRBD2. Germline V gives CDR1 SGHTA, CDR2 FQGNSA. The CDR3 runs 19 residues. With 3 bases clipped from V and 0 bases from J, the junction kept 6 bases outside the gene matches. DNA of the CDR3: TGTGCCAGCAGCTTTGGGACTAGCGGGAGGACAGGCTCCTACAATGAGCAGTTCTTC. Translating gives CASSFGTSGRTGSYNEQFF.

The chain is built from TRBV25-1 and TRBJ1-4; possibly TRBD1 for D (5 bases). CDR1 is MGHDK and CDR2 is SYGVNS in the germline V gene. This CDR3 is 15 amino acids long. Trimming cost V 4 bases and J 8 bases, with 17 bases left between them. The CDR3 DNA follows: TGTGCCAGCAGTGCTACAGCGGGGGTCAAAGAAAAACTGTTTTTT. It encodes CASSATAGVKEKLFF.

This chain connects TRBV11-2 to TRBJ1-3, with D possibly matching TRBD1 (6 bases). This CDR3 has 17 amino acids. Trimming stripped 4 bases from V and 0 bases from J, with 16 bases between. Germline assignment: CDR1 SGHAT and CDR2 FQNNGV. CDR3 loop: CASSSGRARGSGNTIYF. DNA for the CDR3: TGTGCCAGCAGCTCGGGAAGGGCCAGGGGCTCTGGAAACACCATATATTTT.